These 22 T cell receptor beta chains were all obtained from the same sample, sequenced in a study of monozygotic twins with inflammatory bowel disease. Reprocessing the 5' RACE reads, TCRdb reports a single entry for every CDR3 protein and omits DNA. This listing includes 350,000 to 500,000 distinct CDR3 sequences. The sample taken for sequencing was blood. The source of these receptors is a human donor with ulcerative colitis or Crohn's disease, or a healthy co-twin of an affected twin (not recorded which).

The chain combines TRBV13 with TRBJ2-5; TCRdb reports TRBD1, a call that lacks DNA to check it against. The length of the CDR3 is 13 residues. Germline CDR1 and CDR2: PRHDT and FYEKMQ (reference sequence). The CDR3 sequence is CASSTDEGGTQYF.

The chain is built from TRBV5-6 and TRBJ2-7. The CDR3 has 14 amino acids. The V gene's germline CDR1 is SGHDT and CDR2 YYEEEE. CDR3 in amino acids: CASSLTGSVYEQYF.

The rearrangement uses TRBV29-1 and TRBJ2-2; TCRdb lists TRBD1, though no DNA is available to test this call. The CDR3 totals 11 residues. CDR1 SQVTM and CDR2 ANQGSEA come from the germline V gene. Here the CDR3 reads CSVGGTRELFF.

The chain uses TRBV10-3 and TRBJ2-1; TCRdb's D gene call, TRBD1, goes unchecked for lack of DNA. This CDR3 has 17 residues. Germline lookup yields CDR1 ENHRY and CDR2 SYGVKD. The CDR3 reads CAIGGDRASGNYNEQFF.

The CDR3 protein is CASSLVGATKNIQYF. The chain carries TRBV5-5 and TRBJ2-4; TCRdb outputs TRBD1, but without DNA this stays unchecked. This CDR3 spans 15 amino acids. Germline V lookup: CDR1 SGHKS, CDR2 YYEKEE (reference sequence).

CDR3 amino acids: CASSQAPWEAGTEAFF. V and J are TRBV4-1 and TRBJ1-1. The CDR3 covers 16 residues. In germline, CDR1 is MGHRA, CDR2 YSYEKL.

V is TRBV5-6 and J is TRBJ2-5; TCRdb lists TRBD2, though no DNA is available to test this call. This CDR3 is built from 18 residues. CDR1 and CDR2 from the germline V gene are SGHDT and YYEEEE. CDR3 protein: CASSPSGLAGPSVETQYF.

The CDR3: CASSSEAWGEKLFF. The chain is built from TRBV7-8 and TRBJ1-4. Germline lookup yields CDR1 SGHVS and CDR2 FQNEAQ. CDR3 size: 14 residues.

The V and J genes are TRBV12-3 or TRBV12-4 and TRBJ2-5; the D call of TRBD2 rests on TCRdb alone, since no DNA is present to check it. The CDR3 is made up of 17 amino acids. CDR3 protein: CASSSRTSGRVGETQYF.

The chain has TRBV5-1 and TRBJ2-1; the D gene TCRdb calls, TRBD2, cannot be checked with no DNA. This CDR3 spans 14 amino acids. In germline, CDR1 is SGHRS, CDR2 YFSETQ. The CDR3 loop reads CASSPKVVGYEQFF.

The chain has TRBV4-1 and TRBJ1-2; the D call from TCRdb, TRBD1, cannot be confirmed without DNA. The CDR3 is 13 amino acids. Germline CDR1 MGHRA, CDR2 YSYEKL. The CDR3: CASSQPRAYGYTF.

CDR3 region: CASSAGERIRPLMGEKLFF. This sequence joins TRBV19 and TRBJ1-4; there is no DNA to check the TCRdb D call of TRBD1. The CDR3 has 19 residues. Germline V gives CDR1 LNHDA, CDR2 SQIVND (reference sequence).

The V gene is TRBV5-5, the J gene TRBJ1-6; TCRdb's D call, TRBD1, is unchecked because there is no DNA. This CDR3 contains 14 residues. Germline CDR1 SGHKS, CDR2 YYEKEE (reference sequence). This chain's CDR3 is CASSSRQGRAPLHF.

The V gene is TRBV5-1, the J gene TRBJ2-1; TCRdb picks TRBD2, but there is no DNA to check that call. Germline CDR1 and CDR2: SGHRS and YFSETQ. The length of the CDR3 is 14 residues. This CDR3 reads CASSLGLAGNEQFF.

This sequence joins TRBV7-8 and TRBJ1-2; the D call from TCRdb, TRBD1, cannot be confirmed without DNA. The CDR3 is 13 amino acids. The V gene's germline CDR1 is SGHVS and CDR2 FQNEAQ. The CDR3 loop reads CASSPGQIYGYTF.

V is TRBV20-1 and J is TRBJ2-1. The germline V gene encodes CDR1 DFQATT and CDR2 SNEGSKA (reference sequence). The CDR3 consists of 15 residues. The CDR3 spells CSARDIPGSYNEQFF.

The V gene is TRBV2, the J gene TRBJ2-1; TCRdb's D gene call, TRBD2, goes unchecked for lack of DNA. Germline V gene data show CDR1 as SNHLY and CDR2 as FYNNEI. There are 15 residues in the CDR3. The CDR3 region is CASSGVGGLGIEQFF.

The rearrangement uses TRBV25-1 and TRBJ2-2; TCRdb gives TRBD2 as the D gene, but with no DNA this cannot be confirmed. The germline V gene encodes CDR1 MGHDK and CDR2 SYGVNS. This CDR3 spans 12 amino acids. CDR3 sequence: CASREFAGELFF.

The CDR3 loop is CSVPGRNYEQYF. V and J are TRBV29-1 and TRBJ2-7; checking the TCRdb D call of TRBD1 is not possible without DNA. There are 12 residues in the CDR3. From germline, CDR1 is SQVTM and CDR2 ANQGSEA.

CDR3: CASKPPDRANSPLHF. The V and J genes are TRBV5-5 and TRBJ1-6; the D call from TCRdb, TRBD1, cannot be confirmed without DNA. Germline assignment: CDR1 SGHKS and CDR2 YYEKEE (reference sequence). There are 15 residues in the CDR3. Full variable domain (remainder filled in from reference TRBV5-5 and TRBJ1-6): DAGVTQSPTHLIKTRGQQVTLRCSPISGHKSVSWYQQVLGQGPQFIFQYYEKEERGRGNFPDRFSARQFPNYSSELNVNALLLGDSALYLCASKPPDRANSPLHFGNGTRLTVT.

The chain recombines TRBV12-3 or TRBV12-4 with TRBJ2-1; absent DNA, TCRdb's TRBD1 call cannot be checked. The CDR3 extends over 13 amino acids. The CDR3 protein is CASSDRANNEQFF.

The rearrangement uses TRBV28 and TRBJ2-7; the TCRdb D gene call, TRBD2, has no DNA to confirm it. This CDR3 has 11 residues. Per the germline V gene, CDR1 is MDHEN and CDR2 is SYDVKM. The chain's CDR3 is CASVSLYEQYF.